Sequencing of this T cell receptor (beta chain) was carried out in a study of blood T cells in healthy people across ages. Findings of the study overall: Estimated diversity across one million T cells was deemed an underestimate. Per million T cells, the diversity of TCR beta decreased roughly linearly as age advanced. The lack of PBMC sorting stopped any conclusive naive versus antigen-experienced comparison.

The length of the CDR3 is 14 residues. The germline V gene has CDR1 KGHSH and CDR2 LQKENI. V was trimmed by 4 bases and J by 7 bases, leaving 16 bases between them. A J-beta primer mix and a sample-barcoded 5' primer were used in a second PCR of about 7 to 11 cycles. Via MiXCR, TCRdb re-called the 5' RACE reads, giving one row per CDR3 protein. The sample yields about 1,600,000 distinct CDR3 sequences, around two fifths seen once. In this sample, this clonotype turned up a few times. Its antigen remains unknown. The extraction recovered at least 6 micrograms of total RNA per sample. The receptor's source is a woman under 30 in good health. Sequencing was carried out using blood. The V call is TRBV18, the J call TRBJ2-5, with D tentatively TRBD1 or TRBD2 (5 bases each). The CDR3 spells CASSQNTAGGTQYF. The DNA of the CDR3 is TGTGCCAGCTCACAAAATACAGCTGGGGGGACCCAGTACTTC.